The sequence of this T cell receptor beta chain was determined in a study of blood T cell repertoires in COVID-19. Overall study context: COVID-19 samples from acute and convalescent phases originated in the United States, Italy and Spain. T cells, B-cell-depleted T cells, or PBMCs provided the cDNA or gDNA that served as material.

Authors' processing steps: Amplification of reference gene primers provided the estimated nucleated cell counts. Method: immunoSEQ multiplex PCR; TCRdb's copy keeps in-frame clones and lacks some. For V, J and clone size, that table is used; D and trimming come from the DNA. The profile covers some 100,000 clones, with around three quarters appearing a single time and almost 4.5% taken by the ten largest. The CDR3 runs to 14 residues. Germline V gene data show CDR1 as LNHDA and CDR2 as SQIVND (reference sequence). Between the trimmed V and J ends, which lost 7 bases and 1 base, there was a span of 10 bases.

This rearrangement joins TRBV19 to TRBJ2-2; D remains unclear. The sample comprised peripheral blood. This TCR was sampled from a human donor in a cohort sampled during active or convalescent COVID-19. CDR3 in DNA: TGTGCCAGTATCGGTGACAAGAACACCGGGGAGCTGTTTTTT. This gives the protein CASIGDKNTGELFF.